The 25 T cell receptor beta chains reported below all come from one sample, sequenced in a study of blood T cell repertoires in COVID-19. Here immunoSEQ multiplex PCR was the method, and the copy in TCRdb shows in-frame clones only, minus some. The sample has about 280,000 clones, around 93% seen once; the top ten hold around 2.8%. The sample comprised PBMCs or T cells enriched from blood (not recorded which). The receptors were gathered from a man aged 40-49 years who had been exposed to COVID-19.

The rearrangement uses TRBV19 and TRBJ1-4, with TRBD1 matching 8 bases. Trimming removed 5 bases from V and 8 bases from J; junction bases left unmatched: 7. The CDR3 is 14 amino acids. Germline assignment: CDR1 LNHDA and CDR2 SQIVND (reference sequence). The DNA of the CDR3 is TGTGCCAGTAGTGAAGGGACAGGATTCGAAAAACTGTTTTTT. Amino acid sequence: CASSEGTGFEKLFF.

This rearrangement joins TRBV4-3 to TRBJ1-1; maybe TRBD1 (5 bases). CDR1 and CDR2 from the germline V gene are LGHNA and YSLEER. Deletions cut 3 bases from V and 1 base from J, with 12 bases between. The CDR3 sequence is 15 residues long. CDR3 amino acids: CASSQSARGNTEAFF. CDR3 DNA sequence: TGCGCCAGCAGCCAGTCGGCTAGGGGGAACACTGAAGCTTTCTTT.

In this sample, this clone is medium-sized. V gene TRBV27 combines with J gene TRBJ2-7; D gene ambiguous. V lost 4 bases and J 4 bases, leaving 14 bases between the germline ends. The length of the CDR3 is 14 residues. Germline assignment: CDR1 MNHEY and CDR2 SMNVEV (reference sequence). The CDR3 is CASSYSAGQYEQYF. The CDR3 DNA reads TGTGCCAGCAGTTATTCGGCAGGTCAATACGAGCAGTACTTC.

The chain is built from TRBV9 and TRBJ1-2; perhaps TRBD1 as D (6 bases). CDR1 is SGDLS, CDR2 YYNGEE, per germline. CDR3 size: 14 residues. V shed 4 bases and J shed 6 bases, with 16 bases lying between them. The CDR3 bases are TGTGCCAGCAGCCCTGGACAGACGAGCGATGGCTACACCTTC. Translated, it gives CASSPGQTSDGYTF. Using reference TRBV9 and TRBJ1-2 for the parts outside the CDR3, the full variable domain is DSGVTQTPKHLITATGQRVTLRCSPRSGDLSVYWYQQSLDQGLQFLIQYYNGEERAKGNILERFSAQQFPDLHSELNLSSLELGDSALYFCASSPGQTSDGYTFGSGTRLTVV.

The CDR3, as DNA: TGTGCCAGCAGCTTAGTGGTCGTGCGGGGCCACAATGAGCAGTTCTTC. It yields the protein CASSLVVVRGHNEQFF. V and J are TRBV11-3 and TRBJ2-1; TRBD2 is a possible D gene (6 bases). The germline gives CDR1 SGHNT, CDR2 YENEEA. The CDR3 totals 16 residues. The ends were cut back, 1 base at V and 5 bases at J, with 15 bases in the middle.

The chain carries TRBV4-2 and TRBJ2-7; 10 bases align to TRBD2. Germline lookup yields CDR1 LGHNA and CDR2 YNFKEQ. The CDR3 length is 21 residues. J was trimmed by 2 bases and V by 4 bases; bases with no gene match: 23. The CDR3 sequence: CASSPDPGQGGAGGYPYEQYF. The CDR3 DNA is TGTGCCAGCAGCCCAGACCCCGGACAGGGCGGAGCGGGAGGGTATCCCTACGAGCAGTACTTC.

The genes are TRBV5-1 and TRBJ2-2, with D perhaps matching TRBD2 (6 bases). This CDR3 contains 19 residues. V lost 3 bases and J 0 bases, leaving 21 bases between the germline ends. CDR1 and CDR2 (germline): SGHRS, YFSETQ. The CDR3 nucleotides are TGCGCCAGCAGCTGGACTATTGGATATATGGCTTCGAACACCGGGGAGCTGTTTTTT. This translates into CASSWTIGYMASNTGELFF. The variable domain in full, with the rest retrieved from reference TRBV5-1 and TRBJ2-2, is KAGVTQTPRYLIKTRGQQVTLSCSPISGHRSVSWYQQTPGQGLQFLFEYFSETQRNKGNFPGRFSGRQFSNSRSEMNVSTLELGDSALYLCASSWTIGYMASNTGELFFGEGSRLTVL.

The chain employs TRBV5-1 and TRBJ2-2; maybe TRBD1 (5 bases). The CDR3 consists of 14 residues. The V gene's germline CDR1 is SGHRS and CDR2 YFSETQ. V dropped 0 bases and J dropped 3 bases, with 6 bases sitting between them. The CDR3 here is CASSLATDTGELFF. DNA for the CDR3: TGCGCCAGCAGCTTGGCGACAGACACCGGGGAGCTGTTTTTT.

The chain combines TRBV6-5 with TRBJ1-2; D remains ambiguous. The V and J ends lost 0 bases and 8 bases respectively, with 13 bases between them. This CDR3 has 14 residues. CDR1 and CDR2 from the germline V gene are MNHEY and SVGAGI. The CDR3 DNA reads as TGTGCCAGCAGTTACTCTATCGGACGGGGAGGCTACACCTTC. Residues: CASSYSIGRGGYTF.

This clone appeared a few times. This chain joins TRBV30 and TRBJ1-2; D gene unclear. This CDR3 region has 11 residues. The germline gives CDR1 GTSNPN, CDR2 SVGIG (reference sequence). Between the trimmed V and J ends, which lost 5 bases and 4 bases, there was a span of 8 bases. The DNA of the CDR3 is TGTGCCTGGTCGGAGTTCTATGGCTACACCTTC. Translated: CAWSEFYGYTF.

The chain employs TRBV5-1 and TRBJ2-3, with 10 nucleotides matching TRBD2. The CDR3 loop spans 17 amino acids. Trimming at V came to 0 bases and at J to 3 bases, leaving 7 bases not matched to a gene. Germline V gene sequence: CDR1 SGHRS, CDR2 YFSETQ. CDR3: CASSLAPLAGVTDTQYF. The CDR3 DNA reads TGCGCCAGCAGCTTGGCCCCCCTAGCGGGAGTTACAGATACGCAGTATTTT.

DNA of the CDR3: TGTGCCAGCACCCCCTTTTTTCTAGCGGGAAGAGGGGGGCAGTATTTT. Translating gives CASTPFFLAGRGGQYF. The rearrangement uses TRBV6-2 or TRBV6-3 and TRBJ2-3; 9 bases map to TRBD2. V lost 7 bases to trimming and J lost 11 bases; unmatched junction nucleotides: 19. From germline, CDR1 is MNHEY and CDR2 SVGEGT. The CDR3 extends over 16 amino acids.

The chain combines TRBV19 with TRBJ1-2; the match to TRBD1 covers 8 bases. Germline lookup yields CDR1 LNHDA and CDR2 SQIVND (reference sequence). The CDR3 has 16 amino acids. Trimming removed 5 bases from V and 5 bases from J; junction bases left unmatched: 13. The CDR3 loop reads CASSLTPGTGSYGYTF. The CDR3 bases are TGTGCCAGTAGTCTAACTCCCGGGACAGGATCGTATGGCTACACCTTC. Using reference TRBV19 and TRBJ1-2 for the parts outside the CDR3, the full variable domain is DGGITQSPKYLFRKEGQNVTLSCEQNLNHDAMYWYRQDPGQGLRLIYYSQIVNDFQKGDIAEGYSVSREKKESFPLTVTSAQKNPTAFYLCASSLTPGTGSYGYTFGSGTRLTVV.

This clone is a singleton in its sample. The rearrangement joins TRBV3-1 (or the pseudogene TRBV3-2) to TRBJ2-7; tentatively, D is TRBD2 (7 bases). The CDR3 has 14 residues. In germline, CDR1 is LGHDT, CDR2 YNNKEL (reference sequence). With 1 base removed from V and 3 bases from J, the gap between germline ends came to 10 bases. For the CDR3, the DNA is TGTGCCAGCAGCCAAGCGGGGGGCTTCTACGAGCAGTACTTC. Translated: CASSQAGGFYEQYF.

This clone showed up just once. The chain couples TRBV30 to TRBJ1-2; 8 bases fit TRBD1. From germline, CDR1 is GTSNPN and CDR2 SVGIG (reference sequence). The J segment lost 5 bases and the V segment lost 1 base, leaving 12 bases of the junction unmatched. The CDR3 runs 16 residues. CDR3 coding DNA: TGTGCCTGGAGTGCGAAGACAGGGGTTTATGGGTATGGCTACACCTTC. Translation: CAWSAKTGVYGYGYTF.

This chain uses TRBV27 with TRBJ2-7, with TRBD1 matching 9 bases. The CDR3 has 16 amino acids. Germline CDR1 is MNHEY and CDR2 is SMNVEV (reference sequence). The V segment lost 0 bases and the J segment 2 bases; nucleotides outside the gene matches: 5. The DNA for the CDR3 is TGTGCCAGCAGTTTATCCGGGACAGGGCTTACCTACGAGCAGTACTTC. It codes for CASSLSGTGLTYEQYF.

This chain connects TRBV19 to TRBJ1-1; 10 bases line up with TRBD1. The CDR3 loop spans 13 amino acids. Germline V lookup: CDR1 LNHDA, CDR2 SQIVND (reference sequence). The V and J ends lost 6 bases and 5 bases, in that order; junction bases with no gene match: 3. This CDR3 reads CASRTGGRTEAFF. In DNA, the CDR3 is TGTGCCAGTAGGACAGGGGGCCGGACTGAAGCTTTCTTT.

The chain is built from TRBV5-1 and TRBJ2-5; 7 nucleotides match TRBD2. Germline V gene lookup returns CDR1 SGHRS and CDR2 YFSETQ. Trimming removed 3 bases from V and 5 bases from J; junction bases left unmatched: 7. This CDR3 region has 14 residues. The CDR3 reads CASSSNSGIETQYF. The CDR3 DNA follows: TGCGCCAGCAGCTCCAACAGCGGGATTGAGACCCAGTACTTC.

The chain recombines TRBV27 with TRBJ1-2, with no clear D. V was trimmed by 5 bases and J by 0 bases, leaving 10 bases between them. CDR1 MNHEY and CDR2 SMNVEV come from the germline V gene (reference sequence). CDR3 length equals 14 residues. The CDR3 bases are TGTGCCAGCAGTCCTATTTCCCCTAACTATGGCTACACCTTC. Protein sequence: CASSPISPNYGYTF.

V usage is TRBV12-3 or TRBV12-4 and J usage is TRBJ2-5; tentatively, D is TRBD1 (5 bases). This CDR3 is 13 amino acids long. The ends were cut back, 0 bases at V and 6 bases at J, with 8 bases in the middle. In nucleotides, the CDR3 is TGTGCCAGCAGTTTAGCAGGGGCCAAGACCCAGTACTTC. Its translation is CASSLAGAKTQYF.

The V call is TRBV5-8, the J call TRBJ2-5, with TRBD2 matching 8 bases. Germline-derived CDR1 and CDR2 are SGHTS and YDEGEE. The CDR3 is made up of 15 amino acids. With V trimmed by 3 bases and J by 6 bases, 10 bases remained unmatched. The CDR3 here is CASSSGLVSWQTQYF. As DNA, the CDR3 is TGTGCCAGCAGCTCGGGACTAGTGAGTTGGCAGACCCAGTACTTC. The full variable domain, its missing parts supplied by reference TRBV5-8 and TRBJ2-5, is EAGVTQSPTHLIKTRGQQATLRCSPISGHTSVYWYQQALGLGLQFLLWYDEGEERNRGNFPPRFSGRQFPNYSSELNVNALELEDSALYLCASSSGLVSWQTQYFGPGTRLLVL.

This clone was recorded once. The genes are TRBV29-1 and TRBJ1-5; unclear D gene. Germline V gives CDR1 SQVTM, CDR2 ANQGSEA. V lost 3 bases and J lost 3, with 9 bases in between. The CDR3 sequence is 13 residues long. The CDR3 region is CSVEAAPNQPQHF. CDR3 nucleotide sequence: TGCAGCGTTGAGGCCGCCCCCAATCAGCCCCAGCATTTT.

The rearrangement uses TRBV7-9 and TRBJ1-2; 7 positions match TRBD1. The germline CDR1 and CDR2 sequences are SEHNR and FQNEAQ (reference sequence). The CDR3 totals 13 residues. Trimming cost V 5 bases and J 4 bases; bases outside gene matches: 4. DNA of the CDR3: TGTGCCAGCAGCGACGACAGGGCCTATGGCTACACCTTC. It codes for CASSDDRAYGYTF.

J is TRBJ2-7 and V is TRBV28; tentative D call: TRBD1 (6 bases). This CDR3 has 17 amino acids. Per the germline V gene, CDR1 is MDHEN and CDR2 is SYDVKM. Trimming removed 5 bases from V and 0 bases from J, with 20 bases in between. Here the CDR3 DNA reads TGTGCCAGCAGTGCCCCCGGACAGTCCAGGAGCTCCTACGAGCAGTACTTC. It specifies CASSAPGQSRSSYEQYF.

The chain couples TRBV15 to TRBJ1-1, with D possibly being TRBD1 (6 bases). The germline CDR1 and CDR2 sequences are LNHNV and YYDKDF (reference sequence). V shed 1 base and J shed 7 bases, with 10 bases lying between them. The CDR3 contains 13 residues. The CDR3 reads CATSRVQGYEAFF. As DNA, the CDR3 is TGTGCCACCAGCAGAGTACAGGGCTATGAAGCTTTCTTT.